These 2 T cell receptor beta chains share one sample of origin, sequenced in a study of blood T cells in healthy people across ages. Alongside a J-beta primer mix, a sample-barcoded 5' primer served in a second PCR lasting roughly 6 to 11 cycles. TCRdb re-analysed the 5' RACE reads in MiXCR, keeping a single row per CDR3 protein. Seen here are over 600,000 distinct CDR3 sequences, 35% to 50% observed once, and the top ten hold around 30%. The sequencing sample was made of blood. All receptors derive from a man at least 80 years old in good health.

The chain recombines TRBV19 with TRBJ1-2; D not certain. Germline-derived CDR1 and CDR2 are LNHDA and SQIVND (reference sequence). V shed 6 bases and J shed 3 bases, with 8 bases lying between them. The CDR3 sequence is 12 residues long. This CDR3 is CASSLAYYGYTF. The DNA for the CDR3 is TGTGCCAGTAGCCTCGCGTACTATGGCTACACCTTC.

This clonotype was seen repeatedly, ten times or more. CDR3 loop: CASTPPGTRSGGTQYF. The CDR3 DNA sequence: TGTGCCAGCACCCCCCCCGGGACACGGAGCGGTGGTACGCAGTATTTT. This sequence joins TRBV2 and TRBJ2-3; possible D gene TRBD1, 6 bases. Per germline, CDR1 SNHLY and CDR2 FYNNEI. V was cut by 7 bases and J by 8 bases, with 25 bases left in between. The CDR3 is made up of 16 amino acids. Drawing the rest from reference TRBV2 and TRBJ2-3, the complete variable domain is EPEVTQTPSHQVTQMGQEVILRCVPISNHLYFYWYRQILGQKVEFLVSFYNNEISEKSEIFDDQFSVERPDGSNFTLKIRSTKLEDSAMYFCASTPPGTRSGGTQYFGPGTRLTVL.